The clone carrying this T cell receptor beta chain was seen at least ten times. The antigen is undetermined. The data were obtained in a study of T cell repertoires in cytomegalovirus infection. About the research overall: TCR beta signatures that were public indicated CMV infection and matching HLA type. Whole-study results and caveats: Totalled public TCR beta family frequency picked out people who carried CMV plus the relevant HLA. Dominant in the ex vivo response were TCR beta clonotypes restricted by HLA-C and specific for CMV.

Using its own MiXCR run on the reads, TCRdb lists one record per CDR3 protein. The data contain 150,000 to 200,000 distinct CDR3 sequences, more than 9% of them singletons. The specimen was PBMCs. This clonotype was obtained from a human donor in good health (CMV status not recorded). Some clones in this sample may be carry-over from other donors' samples.

The CDR3 sequence: CASSPGGRGLETQYF. The CDR3 bases are TGTGCCAGCAGTCCCGGGGGCAGGGGGCTTGAGACCCAGTACTTC. The chain combines TRBV5-6 with TRBJ2-5, with 8 bases identical to TRBD1. V lost 5 bases and J lost 5; bases outside the gene matches: 11. Germline V gene sequence: CDR1 SGHDT, CDR2 YYEEEE. The CDR3 runs to 15 residues.